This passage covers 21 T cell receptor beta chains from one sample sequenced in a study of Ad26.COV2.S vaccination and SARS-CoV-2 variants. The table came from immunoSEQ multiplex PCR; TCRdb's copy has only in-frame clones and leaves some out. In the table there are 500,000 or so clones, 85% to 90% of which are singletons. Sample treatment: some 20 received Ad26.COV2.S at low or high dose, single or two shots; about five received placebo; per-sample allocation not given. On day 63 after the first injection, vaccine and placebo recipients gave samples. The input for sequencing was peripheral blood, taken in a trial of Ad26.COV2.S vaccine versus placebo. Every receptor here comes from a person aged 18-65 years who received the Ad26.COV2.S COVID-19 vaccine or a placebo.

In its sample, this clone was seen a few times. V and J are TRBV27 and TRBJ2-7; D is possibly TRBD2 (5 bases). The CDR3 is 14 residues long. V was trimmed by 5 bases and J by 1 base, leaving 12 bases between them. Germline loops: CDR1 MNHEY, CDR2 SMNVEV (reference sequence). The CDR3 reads CASSPGRGSYEQYF. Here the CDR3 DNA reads TGTGCCAGCAGTCCCGGACGGGGTTCCTACGAGCAGTACTTC.

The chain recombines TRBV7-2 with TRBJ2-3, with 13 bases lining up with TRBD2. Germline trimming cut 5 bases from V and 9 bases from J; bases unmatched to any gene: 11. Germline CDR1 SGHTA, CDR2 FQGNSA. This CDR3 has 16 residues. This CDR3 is CASSPRTSGSSGTQYF. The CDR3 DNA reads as TGTGCCAGCAGCCCGCGGACTAGCGGGAGCAGTGGAACGCAGTATTTT.

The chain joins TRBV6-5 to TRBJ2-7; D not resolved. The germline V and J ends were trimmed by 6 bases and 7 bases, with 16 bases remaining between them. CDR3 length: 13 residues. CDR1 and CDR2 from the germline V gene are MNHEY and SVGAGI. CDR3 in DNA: TGTGCCAGCAGGCTCCGGTCGGGTGGTGAGCAGTACGTC. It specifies CASRLRSGGEQYV.

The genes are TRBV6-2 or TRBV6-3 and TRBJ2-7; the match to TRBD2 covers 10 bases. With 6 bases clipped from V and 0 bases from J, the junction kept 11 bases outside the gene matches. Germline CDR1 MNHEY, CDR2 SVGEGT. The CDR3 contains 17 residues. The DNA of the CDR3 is TGTGCCAGCAGCAACTTAGCGGGGGGAGAGAGCTCCTACGAGCAGTACGTC. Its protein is CASSNLAGGESSYEQYV.

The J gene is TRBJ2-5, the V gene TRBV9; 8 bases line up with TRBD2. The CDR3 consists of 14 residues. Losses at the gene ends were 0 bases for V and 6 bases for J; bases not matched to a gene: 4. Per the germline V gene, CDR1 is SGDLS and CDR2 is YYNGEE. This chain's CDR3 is CASSVATGGQTQYF. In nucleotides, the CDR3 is TGTGCCAGCAGCGTAGCTACGGGGGGGCAGACCCAGTACTTC. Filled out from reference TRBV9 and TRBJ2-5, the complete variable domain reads DSGVTQTPKHLITATGQRVTLRCSPRSGDLSVYWYQQSLDQGLQFLIQYYNGEERAKGNILERFSAQQFPDLHSELNLSSLELGDSALYFCASSVATGGQTQYFGPGTRLLVL.

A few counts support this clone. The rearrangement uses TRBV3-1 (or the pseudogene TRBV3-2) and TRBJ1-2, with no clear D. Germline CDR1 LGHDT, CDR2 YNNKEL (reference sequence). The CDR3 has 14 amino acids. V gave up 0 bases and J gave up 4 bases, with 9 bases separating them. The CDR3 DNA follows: TGTGCCAGCAGCCAAGAAAAGTCTACCTATGGCTACACCTTC. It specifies CASSQEKSTYGYTF.

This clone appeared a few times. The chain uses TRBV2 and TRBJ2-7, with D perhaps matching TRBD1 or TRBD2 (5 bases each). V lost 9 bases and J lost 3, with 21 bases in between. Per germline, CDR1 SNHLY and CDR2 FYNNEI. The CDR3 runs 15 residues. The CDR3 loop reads CARSKSGPRNYEQYF. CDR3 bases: TGTGCCAGATCCAAATCGGGGCCGCGTAACTACGAGCAGTACTTC.

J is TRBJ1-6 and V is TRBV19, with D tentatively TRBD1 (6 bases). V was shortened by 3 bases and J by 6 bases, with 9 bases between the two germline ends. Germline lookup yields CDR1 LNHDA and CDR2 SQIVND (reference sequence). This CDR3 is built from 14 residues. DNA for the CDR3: TGTGCCAGTAGTATCTCGGACAGTAATTCACCCCTCCACTTT. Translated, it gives CASSISDSNSPLHF.

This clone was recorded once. CDR3 sequence reads: CASSLLLAGTSTDTQYF. In DNA, the CDR3 is TGTGCCAGCAGTTTGTTACTAGCGGGGACTAGCACAGATACGCAGTATTTT. The V call is TRBV27, the J call TRBJ2-3, with 10 nucleotides matching TRBD2. The CDR3 runs 17 residues. The V segment lost 3 bases and the J segment 0 bases; nucleotides outside the gene matches: 6. Germline assignment: CDR1 MNHEY and CDR2 SMNVEV (reference sequence).

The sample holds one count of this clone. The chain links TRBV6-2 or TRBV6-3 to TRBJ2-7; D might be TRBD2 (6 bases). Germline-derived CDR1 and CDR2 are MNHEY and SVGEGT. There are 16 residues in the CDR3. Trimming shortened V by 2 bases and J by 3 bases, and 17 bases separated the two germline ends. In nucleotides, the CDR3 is TGTGCCAGCAGTTACGACCGGACTACCGCCCGCTACGAGCAGTACTTC. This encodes CASSYDRTTARYEQYF.

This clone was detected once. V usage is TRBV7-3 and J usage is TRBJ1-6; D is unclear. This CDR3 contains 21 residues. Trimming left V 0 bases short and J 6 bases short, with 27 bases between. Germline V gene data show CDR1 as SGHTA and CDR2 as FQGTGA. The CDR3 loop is CASSLTGLDEWAEEGNSPLHF. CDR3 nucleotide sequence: TGTGCCAGCAGCTTAACAGGGTTGGACGAGTGGGCCGAGGAGGGTAATTCACCCCTCCACTTT.

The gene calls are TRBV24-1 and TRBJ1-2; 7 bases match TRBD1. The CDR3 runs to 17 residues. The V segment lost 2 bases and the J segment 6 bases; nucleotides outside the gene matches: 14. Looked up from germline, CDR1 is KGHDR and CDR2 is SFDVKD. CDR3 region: CATSDSTGEGSIDGYTF. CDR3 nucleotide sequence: TGTGCCACCAGTGATTCCACAGGGGAGGGATCTATCGATGGCTACACCTTC.

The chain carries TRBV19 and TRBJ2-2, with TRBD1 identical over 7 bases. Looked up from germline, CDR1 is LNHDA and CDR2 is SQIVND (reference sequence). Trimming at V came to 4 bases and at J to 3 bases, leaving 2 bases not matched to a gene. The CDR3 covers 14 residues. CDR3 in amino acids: CASSRGTDTGELFF. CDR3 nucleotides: TGTGCCAGTAGTAGAGGGACAGACACCGGGGAGCTGTTTTTT.

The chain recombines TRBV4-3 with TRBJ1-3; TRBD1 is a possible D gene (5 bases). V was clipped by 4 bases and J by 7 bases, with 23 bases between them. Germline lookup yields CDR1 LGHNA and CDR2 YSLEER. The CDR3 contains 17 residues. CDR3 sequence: CASSRSPGRPRGNTIYF. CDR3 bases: TGCGCCAGCAGCCGAAGCCCAGGGCGACCTAGAGGGAACACCATATATTTT.

The CDR3 nucleotides read TGCGCCAGCAGCCGAGCAGGGTATATGGGCTACACCTTC. Translated, it gives CASSRAGYMGYTF. The chain carries TRBV4-1 and TRBJ1-2; perhaps TRBD1 as D (5 bases). The CDR3 length is 13 residues. CDR1 and CDR2 from the germline V gene are MGHRA and YSYEKL. With 4 bases removed from V and 8 bases from J, the gap between germline ends came to 14 bases.

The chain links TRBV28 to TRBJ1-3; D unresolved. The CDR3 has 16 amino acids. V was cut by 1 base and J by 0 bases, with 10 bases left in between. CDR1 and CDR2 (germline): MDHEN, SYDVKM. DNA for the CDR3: TGTGCCAGCAGTTTATTAGCAGTAGCCTCTGGAAACACCATATATTTT. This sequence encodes CASSLLAVASGNTIYF.

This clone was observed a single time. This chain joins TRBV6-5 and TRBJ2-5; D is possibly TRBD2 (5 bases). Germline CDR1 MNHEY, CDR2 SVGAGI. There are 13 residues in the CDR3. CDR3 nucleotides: TGTGCTACCGGGGTCAGCTTACAAGAGACCCAGTACTTC. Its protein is CATGVSLQETQYF.

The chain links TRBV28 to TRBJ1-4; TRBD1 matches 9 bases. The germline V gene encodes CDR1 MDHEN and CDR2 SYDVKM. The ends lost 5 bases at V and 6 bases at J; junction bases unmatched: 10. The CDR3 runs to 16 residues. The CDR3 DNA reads TGTGCCAGCAGTCCGCCCACCGGGACAGGGTATGAAAAACTGTTTTTT. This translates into CASSPPTGTGYEKLFF.

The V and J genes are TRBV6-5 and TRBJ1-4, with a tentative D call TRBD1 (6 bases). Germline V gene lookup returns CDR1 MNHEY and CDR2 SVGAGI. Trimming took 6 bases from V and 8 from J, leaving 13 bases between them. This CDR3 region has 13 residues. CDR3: CASSGRGSEKLFF. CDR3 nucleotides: TGTGCCAGCAGCGGGAGGGGGAGCGAAAAACTGTTTTTT.

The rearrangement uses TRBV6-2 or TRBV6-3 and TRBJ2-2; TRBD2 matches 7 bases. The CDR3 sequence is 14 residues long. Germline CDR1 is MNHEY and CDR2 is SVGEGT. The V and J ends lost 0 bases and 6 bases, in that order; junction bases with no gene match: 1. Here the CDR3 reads CASSYSGGAGELFF. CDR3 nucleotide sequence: TGTGCCAGCAGTTACTCGGGAGGGGCCGGGGAGCTGTTTTTT.

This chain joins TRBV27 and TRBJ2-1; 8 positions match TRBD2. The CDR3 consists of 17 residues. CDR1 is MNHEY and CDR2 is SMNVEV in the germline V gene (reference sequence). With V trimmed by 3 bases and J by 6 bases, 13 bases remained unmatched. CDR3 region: CASSLGPARGGGNEQFF. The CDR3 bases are TGTGCCAGCAGTTTGGGTCCAGCCCGGGGGGGCGGCAATGAGCAGTTCTTC.